This T cell receptor beta chain was captured in a study of blood T cells in healthy people across ages. Together with a sample-barcoded 5' primer, a J-beta primer mix was included in a second PCR lasting roughly 6 to 12 cycles. Sequencing recovered at least 3 million CDR3-containing paired-end reads from each sample. TCRdb re-called the 5' RACE reads through MiXCR, storing one row per CDR3 protein. The profile covers about 2 million distinct CDR3 sequences, with roughly 49% appearing a single time and around 2.1% taken by the ten largest. The CDR3 runs 14 residues. Trimming left V 5 bases short and J 1 base short, with 11 bases between. The germline CDR1 and CDR2 sequences are MGHRA and YSYEKL. This clonotype was counted once.

This rearrangement joins TRBV4-1 to TRBJ1-1; D is perhaps TRBD1 (5 bases). The receptor was isolated from a woman between 35 and 50 years old in good health. Material: blood. The CDR3 spells CASSGGGRNTEAFF. CDR3 sequence (DNA): TGCGCCAGCAGCGGCGGGGGTAGGAACACTGAAGCTTTCTTT.